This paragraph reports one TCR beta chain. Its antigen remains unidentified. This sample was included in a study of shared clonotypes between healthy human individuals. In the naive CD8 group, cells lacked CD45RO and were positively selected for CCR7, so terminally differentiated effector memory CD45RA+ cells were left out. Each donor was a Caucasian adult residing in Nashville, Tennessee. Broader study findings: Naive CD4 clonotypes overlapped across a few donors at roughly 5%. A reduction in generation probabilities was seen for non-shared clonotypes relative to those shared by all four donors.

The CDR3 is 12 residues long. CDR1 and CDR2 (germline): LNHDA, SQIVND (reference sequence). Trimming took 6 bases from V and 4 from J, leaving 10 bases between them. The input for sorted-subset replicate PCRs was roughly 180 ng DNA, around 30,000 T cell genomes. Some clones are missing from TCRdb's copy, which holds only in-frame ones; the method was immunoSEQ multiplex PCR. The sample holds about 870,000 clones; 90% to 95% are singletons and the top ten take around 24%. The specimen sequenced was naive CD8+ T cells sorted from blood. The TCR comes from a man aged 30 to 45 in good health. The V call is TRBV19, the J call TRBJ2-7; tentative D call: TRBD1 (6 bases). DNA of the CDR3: TGTGCCAGTAGGGGCGGACAGTACGAGCAGTACTTC. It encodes CASRGGQYEQYF.